In this sample, the clone carrying this TCR beta chain turned up a few times. This sample is part of a study of T cells in Graves' hyperthyroidism and ophthalmopathy. Stable disease denoted Graves' hyperthyroidism without ophthalmopathy progression within 18 months. Patients aged 18 to 65 had newly diagnosed hyperthyroidism lasting under 2 months. Researchers amplified the TCR beta CDR3 regions from RNA transcripts. A set of HTBI primers served as the primers for a first-round RT-PCR of the TCR CDR3. MiXCR was run by TCRdb on the multiplex PCR reads, yielding one entry per CDR3 protein. The sample includes hundreds of thousands of distinct CDR3 sequences, approximately 15% of them seen just once. The sample comprised blood. This clonotype originated in a young woman with Graves' hyperthyroidism.

For the CDR3, the DNA is TGTGCCAGCAGCTTAAGATCAGGGGACGGCTTGCAGTTCTTC. It encodes CASSLRSGDGLQFF. The chain is built from TRBV11-2 and TRBJ2-1; possibly TRBD1 for D (6 bases). The CDR3 extends over 14 amino acids. The V gene lost 2 bases and the J gene lost 12 bases, with 17 bases spanning the gap. The germline V gene has CDR1 SGHAT and CDR2 FQNNGV.